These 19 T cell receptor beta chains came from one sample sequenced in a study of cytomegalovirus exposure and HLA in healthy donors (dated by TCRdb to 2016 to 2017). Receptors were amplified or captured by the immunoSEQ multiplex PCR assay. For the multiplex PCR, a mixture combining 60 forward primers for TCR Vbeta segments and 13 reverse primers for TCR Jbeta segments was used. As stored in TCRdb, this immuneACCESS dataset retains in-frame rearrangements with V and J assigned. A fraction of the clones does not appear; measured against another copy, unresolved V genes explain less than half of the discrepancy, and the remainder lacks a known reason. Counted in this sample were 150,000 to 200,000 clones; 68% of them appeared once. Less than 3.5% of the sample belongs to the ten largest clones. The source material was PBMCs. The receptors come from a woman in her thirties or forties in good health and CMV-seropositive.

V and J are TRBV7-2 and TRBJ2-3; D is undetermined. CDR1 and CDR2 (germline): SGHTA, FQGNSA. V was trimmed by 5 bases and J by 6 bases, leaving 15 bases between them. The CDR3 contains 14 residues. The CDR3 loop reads CASSPGSQADTQYF. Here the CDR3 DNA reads TGTGCCAGCAGCCCTGGGTCCCAGGCGGATACGCAGTATTTT.

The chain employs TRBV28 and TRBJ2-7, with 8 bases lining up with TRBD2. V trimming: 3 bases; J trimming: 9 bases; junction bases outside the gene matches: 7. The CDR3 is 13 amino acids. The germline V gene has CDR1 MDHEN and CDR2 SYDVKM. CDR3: CASSLELAVGQYF. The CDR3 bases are TGTGCCAGCAGTTTGGAACTAGCGGTCGGGCAGTACTTC.

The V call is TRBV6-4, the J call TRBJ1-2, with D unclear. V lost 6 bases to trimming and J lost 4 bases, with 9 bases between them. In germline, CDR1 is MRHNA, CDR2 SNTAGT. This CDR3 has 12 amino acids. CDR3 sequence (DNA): TGTGCCAGCAGGAGCGATGGCTATGGCTACACCTTC. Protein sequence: CASRSDGYGYTF.

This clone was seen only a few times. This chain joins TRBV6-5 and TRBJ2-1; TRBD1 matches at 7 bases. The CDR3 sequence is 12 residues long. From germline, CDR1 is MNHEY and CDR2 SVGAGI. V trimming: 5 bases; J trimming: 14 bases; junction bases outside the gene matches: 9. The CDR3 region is CASSKGDRVEFF. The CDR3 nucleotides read TGTGCCAGCAGTAAAGGCGACAGGGTCGAGTTCTTC.

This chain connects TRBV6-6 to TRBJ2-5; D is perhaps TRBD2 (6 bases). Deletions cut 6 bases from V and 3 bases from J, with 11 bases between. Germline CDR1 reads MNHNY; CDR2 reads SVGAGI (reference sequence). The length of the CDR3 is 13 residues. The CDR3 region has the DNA TGTGCCAGCAGCCACCAGCGGGAAGAGACCCAGTACTTC. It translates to CASSHQREETQYF.

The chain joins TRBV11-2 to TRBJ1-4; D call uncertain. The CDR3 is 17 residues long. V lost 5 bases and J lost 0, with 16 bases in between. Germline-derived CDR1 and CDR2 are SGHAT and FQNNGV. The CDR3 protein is CASSGSPRTATNEKLFF. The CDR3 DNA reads TGTGCCAGCAGCGGCTCCCCCAGGACTGCAACTAATGAAAAACTGTTTTTT.

Written as DNA, the CDR3 is TGTGCCAGCAGTAAAGAGGCTGCCCTGACTTTC. Protein sequence: CASSKEAALTF. The V call is TRBV28, the J call TRBJ2-6; D not certain. Germline loops: CDR1 MDHEN, CDR2 SYDVKM. The germline V and J ends were trimmed by 5 bases and 15 bases, with 11 bases remaining between them. CDR3 length: 11 residues.

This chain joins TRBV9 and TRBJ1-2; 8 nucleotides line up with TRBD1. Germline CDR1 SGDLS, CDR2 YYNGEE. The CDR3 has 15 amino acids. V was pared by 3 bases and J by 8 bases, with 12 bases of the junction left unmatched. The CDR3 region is CASSERPTGVEGYTF. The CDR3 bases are TGTGCCAGCAGCGAGAGACCGACAGGGGTGGAGGGCTACACCTTC.

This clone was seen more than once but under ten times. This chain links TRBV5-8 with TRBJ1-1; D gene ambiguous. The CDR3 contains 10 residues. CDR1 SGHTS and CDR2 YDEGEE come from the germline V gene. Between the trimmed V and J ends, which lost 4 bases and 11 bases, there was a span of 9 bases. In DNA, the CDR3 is TGTGCCAGCAGCCGGGTAAGGGCTTTCTTT. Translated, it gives CASSRVRAFF.

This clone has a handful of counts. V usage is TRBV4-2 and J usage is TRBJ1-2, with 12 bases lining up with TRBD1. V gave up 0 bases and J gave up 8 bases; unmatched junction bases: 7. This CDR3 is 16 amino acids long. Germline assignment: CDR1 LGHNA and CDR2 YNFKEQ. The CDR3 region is CASSQDPGQGAGGYTF. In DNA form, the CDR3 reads TGTGCCAGCAGCCAAGACCCGGGACAGGGGGCCGGGGGCTACACCTTC.

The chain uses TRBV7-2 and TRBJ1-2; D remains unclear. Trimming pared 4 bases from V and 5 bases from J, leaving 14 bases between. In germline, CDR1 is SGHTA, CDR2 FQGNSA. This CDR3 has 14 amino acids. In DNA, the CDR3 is TGTGCCAGCAGCTCGGCGGGGATAGGGTATGGCTACACCTTC. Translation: CASSSAGIGYGYTF.

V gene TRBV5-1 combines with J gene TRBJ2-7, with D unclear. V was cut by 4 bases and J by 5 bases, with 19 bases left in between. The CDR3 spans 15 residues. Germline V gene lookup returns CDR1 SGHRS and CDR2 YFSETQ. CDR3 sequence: CASSLMMALRDEQYF. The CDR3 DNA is TGCGCCAGCAGCCTCATGATGGCCCTTCGGGACGAGCAGTACTTC.

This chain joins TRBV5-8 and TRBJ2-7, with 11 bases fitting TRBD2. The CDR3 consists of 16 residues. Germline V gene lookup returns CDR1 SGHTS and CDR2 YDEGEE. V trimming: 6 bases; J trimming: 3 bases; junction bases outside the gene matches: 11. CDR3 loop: CASIRTAGTSGYEQYF. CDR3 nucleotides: TGTGCCAGCATCCGGACAGCCGGGACTAGCGGCTACGAGCAGTACTTC.

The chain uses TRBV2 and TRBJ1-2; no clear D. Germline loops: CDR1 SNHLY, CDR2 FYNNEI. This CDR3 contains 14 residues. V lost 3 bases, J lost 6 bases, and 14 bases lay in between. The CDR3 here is CASSEQERVDGYTF. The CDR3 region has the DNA TGTGCCAGCAGTGAGCAGGAGAGGGTTGATGGCTACACCTTC.

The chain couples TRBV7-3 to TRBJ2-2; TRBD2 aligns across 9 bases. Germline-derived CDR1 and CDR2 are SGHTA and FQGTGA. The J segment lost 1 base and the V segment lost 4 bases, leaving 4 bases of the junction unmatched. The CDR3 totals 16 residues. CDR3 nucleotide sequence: TGTGCCAGCAGCTCCCTTAGCGGGGGGAACACCGGGGAGCTGTTTTTT. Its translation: CASSSLSGGNTGELFF.

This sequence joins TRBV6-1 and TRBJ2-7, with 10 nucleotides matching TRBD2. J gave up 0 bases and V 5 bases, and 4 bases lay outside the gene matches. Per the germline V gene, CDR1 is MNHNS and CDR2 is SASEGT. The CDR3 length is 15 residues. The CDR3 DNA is TGTGCCAGCAGTTCTAGCGGGGGTAGCTCCTACGAGCAGTACTTC. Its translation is CASSSSGGSSYEQYF.

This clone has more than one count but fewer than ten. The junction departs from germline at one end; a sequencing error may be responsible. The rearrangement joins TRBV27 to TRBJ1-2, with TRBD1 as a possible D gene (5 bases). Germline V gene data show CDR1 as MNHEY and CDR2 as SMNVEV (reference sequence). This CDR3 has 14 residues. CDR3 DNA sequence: TGTGCCAGCAGTCAAGGGGTGGGTAACTATGGCTACCCCTTC. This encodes CASSQGVGNYGYPF.

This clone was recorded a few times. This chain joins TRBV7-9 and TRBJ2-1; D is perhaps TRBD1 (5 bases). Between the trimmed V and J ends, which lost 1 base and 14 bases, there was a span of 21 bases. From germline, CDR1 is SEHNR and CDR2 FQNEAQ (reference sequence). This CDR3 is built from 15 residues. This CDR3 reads CASSLDAGYIPQEFF. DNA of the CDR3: TGTGCCAGCAGCTTAGACGCCGGTTATATCCCACAGGAGTTCTTC.

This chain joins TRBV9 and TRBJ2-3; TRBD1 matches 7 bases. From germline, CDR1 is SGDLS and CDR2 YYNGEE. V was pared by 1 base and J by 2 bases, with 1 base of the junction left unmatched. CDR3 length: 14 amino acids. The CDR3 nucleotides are TGTGCCAGCAGCGTACAGGGGGACACAGATACGCAGTATTTT. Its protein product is CASSVQGDTDTQYF.